The clone carrying this T cell receptor (beta chain) was picked up a small number of times. Antigen unknown. Time point given: pre-sensitization, week 0. Treatment: therapeutic diphenylcyclopropenone sensitization with weekly scalp DPC. This sample was taken from a study of human T cells and chemical hapten exposure. Study outcomes and limitations: Patch test scores rose with PT1 expanded TCR counts, a positive correlation. Among TCRs, those above 1 in 1000 frequency were unaffected by DPC sensitization.

Original processing notes: From around 20,000 to 690,000 TCRs were found per sample, with a median of 95,638. TCRdb reprocessed the RACE reads with MiXCR, giving one entry per CDR3 protein. The V and J calls come from TCRdb's annotation, not from the publication. The sample consists of about 120,000 distinct CDR3 sequences, roughly 12% of them appearing once. This receptor was identified in a woman between 18 and 29 years old with alopecia areata. Some clones in this sample may be carry-over from other donors' samples. The material was whole blood, obtained in connection with sensitization to the hapten diphenylcyclopropenone (DPC).

CDR3 protein: CSVETPGQGHYGYTF. The CDR3 coding sequence is TGCAGCGTTGAGACCCCGGGACAGGGCCACTATGGCTACACCTTC. This chain connects TRBV29-1 to TRBJ1-2, with 9 bases that match TRBD1. V lost 3 bases and J lost 3; bases outside the gene matches: 8. In germline, CDR1 is SQVTM, CDR2 ANQGSEA. This CDR3 is 15 amino acids long.